This TCR beta chain was captured in a study of blood T cells in healthy people across ages. Study context: About one barcoded beta molecule per two T cells was captured by template switching. Findings of the study overall: Unsorted PBMC material precluded a definitive naive versus antigen-experienced comparison.

This clonotype was found a few times. Its target is not known. CDR3 length: 15 residues. Germline V gene data show CDR1 as SGHNT and CDR2 as YYREEE (reference sequence). Trimming cost V 6 bases and J 1 base, with 15 bases left between them. A sample-barcoded 5' primer and a J-beta primer mix were used in a second PCR of roughly 7 to 11 cycles. Each cDNA molecule, via a template-switch adaptor with 12 random nucleotides, was tagged. Researchers report that each sample yielded at least 3 million CDR3-containing paired-end reads. Using its own MiXCR run on the 5' RACE reads, TCRdb lists one record per CDR3 protein. The sample includes 650,000 to 1,000,000 distinct CDR3 sequences, 35% to 40% of them seen just once.

V usage is TRBV5-4 and J usage is TRBJ2-3, with D perhaps assigned TRBD1 or TRBD2 (5 bases each). The sequencing input was blood. The TCR sequence derives from a man aged 18 to 29 in good health. This CDR3 reads CASTPRGVGTDTQYF. The CDR3, as DNA: TGTGCCAGCACCCCCCGGGGCGTCGGCACAGATACGCAGTATTTT.